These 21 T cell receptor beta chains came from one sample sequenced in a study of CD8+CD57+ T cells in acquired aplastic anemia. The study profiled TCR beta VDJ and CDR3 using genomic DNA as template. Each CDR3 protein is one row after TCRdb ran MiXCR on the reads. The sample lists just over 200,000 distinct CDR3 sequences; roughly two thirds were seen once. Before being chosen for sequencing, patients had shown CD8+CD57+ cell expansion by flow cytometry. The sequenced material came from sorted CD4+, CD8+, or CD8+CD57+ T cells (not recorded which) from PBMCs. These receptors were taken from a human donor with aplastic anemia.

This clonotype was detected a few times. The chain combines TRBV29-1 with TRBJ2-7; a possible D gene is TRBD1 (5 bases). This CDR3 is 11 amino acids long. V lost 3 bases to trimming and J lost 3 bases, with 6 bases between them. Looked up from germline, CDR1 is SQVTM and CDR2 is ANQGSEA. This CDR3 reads CSVDDSYEQYF. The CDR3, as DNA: TGCAGCGTTGATGACAGCTACGAGCAGTACTTC.

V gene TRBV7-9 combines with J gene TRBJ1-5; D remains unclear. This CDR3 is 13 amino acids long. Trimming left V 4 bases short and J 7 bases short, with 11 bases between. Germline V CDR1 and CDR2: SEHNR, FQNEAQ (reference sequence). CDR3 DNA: TGTGCCAGCAGCTCCCGAGGAGACCAGCCCCAGCATTTT. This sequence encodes CASSSRGDQPQHF.

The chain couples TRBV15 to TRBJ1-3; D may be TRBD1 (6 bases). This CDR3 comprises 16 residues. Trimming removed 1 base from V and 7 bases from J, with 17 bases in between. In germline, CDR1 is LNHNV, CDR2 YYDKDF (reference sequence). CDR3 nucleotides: TGTGCCACCAGCAGAGGTCAGACAGGACCCTTGAACACCATATATTTT. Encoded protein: CATSRGQTGPLNTIYF. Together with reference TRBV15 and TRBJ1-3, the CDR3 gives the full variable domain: DAMVIQNPRYQVTQFGKPVTLSCSQTLNHNVMYWYQQKSSQAPKLLFHYYDKDFNNEADTPDNFQSRRPNTSFCFLDIRSPGLGDTAMYLCATSRGQTGPLNTIYFGEGSWLTVV.

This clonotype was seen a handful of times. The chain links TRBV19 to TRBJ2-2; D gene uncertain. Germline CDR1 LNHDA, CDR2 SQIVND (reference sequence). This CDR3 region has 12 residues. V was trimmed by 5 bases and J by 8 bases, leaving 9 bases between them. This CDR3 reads CASSLLLGELFF. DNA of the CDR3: TGTGCCAGTAGTCTACTACTTGGGGAGCTGTTTTTT.

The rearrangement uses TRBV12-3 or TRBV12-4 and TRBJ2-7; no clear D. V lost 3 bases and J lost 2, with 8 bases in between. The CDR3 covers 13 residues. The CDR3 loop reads CASSLQATYEQYF. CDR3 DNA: TGTGCCAGCAGTTTGCAGGCCACCTACGAGCAGTACTTC.

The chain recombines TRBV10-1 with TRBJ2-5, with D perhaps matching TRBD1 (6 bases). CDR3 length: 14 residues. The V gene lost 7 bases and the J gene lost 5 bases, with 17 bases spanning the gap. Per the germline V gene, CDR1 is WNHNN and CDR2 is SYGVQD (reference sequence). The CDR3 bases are TGCGCCAGCATTACCCAGGACAGTAACGAGACCCAGTACTTC. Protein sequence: CASITQDSNETQYF.

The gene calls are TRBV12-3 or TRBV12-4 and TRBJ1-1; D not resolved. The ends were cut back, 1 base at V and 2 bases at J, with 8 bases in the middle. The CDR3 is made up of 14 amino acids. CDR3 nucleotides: TGTGCCAGCAGTTTAGGCTGGAGTAACACTGAAGCTTTCTTT. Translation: CASSLGWSNTEAFF.

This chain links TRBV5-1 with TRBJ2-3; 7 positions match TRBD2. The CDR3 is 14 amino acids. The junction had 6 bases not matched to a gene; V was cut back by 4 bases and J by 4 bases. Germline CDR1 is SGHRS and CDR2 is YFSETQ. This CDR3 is CASSGGLVSDTQYF. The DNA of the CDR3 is TGCGCCAGCAGCGGAGGACTAGTTTCAGATACGCAGTATTTT. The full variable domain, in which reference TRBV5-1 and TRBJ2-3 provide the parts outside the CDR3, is KAGVTQTPRYLIKTRGQQVTLSCSPISGHRSVSWYQQTPGQGLQFLFEYFSETQRNKGNFPGRFSGRQFSNSRSEMNVSTLELGDSALYLCASSGGLVSDTQYFGPGTRLTVL.

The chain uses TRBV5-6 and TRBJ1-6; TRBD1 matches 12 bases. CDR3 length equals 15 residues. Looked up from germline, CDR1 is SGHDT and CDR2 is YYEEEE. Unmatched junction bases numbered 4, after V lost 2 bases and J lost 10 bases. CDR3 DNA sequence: TGTGCCAGCAGCTTCAGGGACAGGGGGCGCTCACCCCTCCACTTT. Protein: CASSFRDRGRSPLHF. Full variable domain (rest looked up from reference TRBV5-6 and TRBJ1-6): DAGVTQSPTHLIKTRGQQVTLRCSPKSGHDTVSWYQQALGQGPQFIFQYYEEEERQRGNFPDRFSGHQFPNYSSELNVNALLLGDSALYLCASSFRDRGRSPLHFGNGTRLTVT.

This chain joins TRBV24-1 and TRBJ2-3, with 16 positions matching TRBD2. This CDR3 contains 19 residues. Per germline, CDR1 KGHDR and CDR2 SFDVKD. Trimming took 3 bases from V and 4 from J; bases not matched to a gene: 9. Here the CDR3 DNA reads TGTGCCACCAGTGATCTAACCGGGACTAGCGGGGGGGTCCCAGATACGCAGTATTTT. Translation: CATSDLTGTSGGVPDTQYF.

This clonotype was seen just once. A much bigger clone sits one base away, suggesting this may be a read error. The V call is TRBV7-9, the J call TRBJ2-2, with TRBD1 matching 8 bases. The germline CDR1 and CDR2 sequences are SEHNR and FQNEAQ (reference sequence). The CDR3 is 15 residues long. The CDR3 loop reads CASSHVQGGTEELFF. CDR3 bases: TGTGCCAGCAGCCACGTACAGGGGGGAACCGAGGAGCTGTTTTTT.

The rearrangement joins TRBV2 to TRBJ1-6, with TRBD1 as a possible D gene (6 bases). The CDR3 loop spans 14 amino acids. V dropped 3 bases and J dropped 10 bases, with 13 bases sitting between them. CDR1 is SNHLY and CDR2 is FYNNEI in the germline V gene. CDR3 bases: TGTGCCAGCAGTGACGGGACACTAAAATCACCCCTCCACTTT. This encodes CASSDGTLKSPLHF.

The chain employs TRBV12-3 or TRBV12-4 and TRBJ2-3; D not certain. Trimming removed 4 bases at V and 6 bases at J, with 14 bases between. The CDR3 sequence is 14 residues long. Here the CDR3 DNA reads TGTGCCAGCAGTTCCGACCGGGCCGAGGATACGCAGTATTTT. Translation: CASSSDRAEDTQYF.

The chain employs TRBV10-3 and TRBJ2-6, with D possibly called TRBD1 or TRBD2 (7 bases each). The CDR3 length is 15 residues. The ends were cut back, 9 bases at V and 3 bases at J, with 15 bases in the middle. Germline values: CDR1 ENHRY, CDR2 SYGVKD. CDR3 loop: CAIFQGGLGANVLTF. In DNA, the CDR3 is TGTGCCATTTTCCAGGGGGGGCTTGGGGCCAACGTCCTGACTTTC.

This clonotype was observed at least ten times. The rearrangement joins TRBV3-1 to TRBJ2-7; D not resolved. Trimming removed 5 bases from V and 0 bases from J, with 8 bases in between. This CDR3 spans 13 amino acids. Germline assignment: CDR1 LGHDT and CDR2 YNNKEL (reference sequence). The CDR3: CASSRTYSYEQYF. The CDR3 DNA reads TGTGCCAGCAGCAGGACGTACTCCTACGAGCAGTACTTC.

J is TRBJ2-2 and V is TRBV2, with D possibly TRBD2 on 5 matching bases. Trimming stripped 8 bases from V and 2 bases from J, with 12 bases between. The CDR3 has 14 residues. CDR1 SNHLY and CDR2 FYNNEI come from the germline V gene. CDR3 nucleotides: TGTGCCAGCGGGGAGCGCGTCAACACCGGGGAGCTGTTTTTT. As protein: CASGERVNTGELFF.

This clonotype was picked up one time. CDR3 sequence: CASSQQGAHEKLFF. CDR3 bases: TGTGCCAGCAGTCAGCAGGGGGCACATGAAAAACTGTTTTTT. The V gene is TRBV27, the J gene TRBJ1-4; 8 nucleotides align to TRBD1. Germline-derived CDR1 and CDR2 are MNHEY and SMNVEV (reference sequence). Trimming at V came to 5 bases and at J to 6 bases, leaving 5 bases not matched to a gene. This CDR3 has 14 residues.

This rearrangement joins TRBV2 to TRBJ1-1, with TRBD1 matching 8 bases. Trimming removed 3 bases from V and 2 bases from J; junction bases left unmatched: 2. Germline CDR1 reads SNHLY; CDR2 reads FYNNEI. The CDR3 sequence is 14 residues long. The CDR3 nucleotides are TGTGCCAGCAGTGAGGACAGGGCTAACACTGAAGCTTTCTTT. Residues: CASSEDRANTEAFF.

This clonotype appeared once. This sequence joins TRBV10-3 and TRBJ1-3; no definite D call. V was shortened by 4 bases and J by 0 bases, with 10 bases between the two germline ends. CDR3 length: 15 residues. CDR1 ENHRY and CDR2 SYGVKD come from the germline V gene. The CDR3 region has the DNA TGTGCCATCAGTGTGACGGGAAGCTCTGGAAACACCATATATTTT. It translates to CAISVTGSSGNTIYF.

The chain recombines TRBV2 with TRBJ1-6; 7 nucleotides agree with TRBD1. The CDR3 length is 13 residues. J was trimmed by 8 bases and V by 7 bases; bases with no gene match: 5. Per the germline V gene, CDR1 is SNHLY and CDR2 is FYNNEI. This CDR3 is CASKGTDDSPLHF. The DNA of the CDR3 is TGTGCCAGCAAGGGGACAGACGATTCACCCCTCCACTTT.

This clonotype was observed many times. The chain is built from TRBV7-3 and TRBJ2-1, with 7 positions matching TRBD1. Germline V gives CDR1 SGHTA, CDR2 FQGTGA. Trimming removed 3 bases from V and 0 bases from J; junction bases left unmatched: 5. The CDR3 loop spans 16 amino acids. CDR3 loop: CASSFATGVSYNEQFF. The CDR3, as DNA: TGTGCCAGCAGCTTCGCCACAGGGGTCTCCTACAATGAGCAGTTCTTC.